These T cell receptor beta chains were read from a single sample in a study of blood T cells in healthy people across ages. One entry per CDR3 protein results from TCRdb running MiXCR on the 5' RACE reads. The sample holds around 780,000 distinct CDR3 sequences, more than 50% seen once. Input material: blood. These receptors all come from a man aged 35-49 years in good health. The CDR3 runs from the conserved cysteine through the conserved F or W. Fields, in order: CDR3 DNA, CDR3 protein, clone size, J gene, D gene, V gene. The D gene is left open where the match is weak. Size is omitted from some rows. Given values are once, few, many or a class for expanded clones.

cdr3_nt: TGTGCCATCAGTGGGACTAGCGCGACACGGGAGCAGTACTTC
cdr3_aa: CAISGTSATREQYF
clone_size: few
j_call: TRBJ2-7
d_call: TRBD2
v_call: TRBV10-3

cdr3_nt: TGCAGTGCCCCGGGTCTATACGAGCAGTACTTC
cdr3_aa: CSAPGLYEQYF
clone_size: once
j_call: TRBJ2-7
d_call: .
v_call: TRBV20-1

cdr3_nt: TGTGCCACCAGTGACCCTGCACGTGGAGCTAACTATGGCTACACCTTC
cdr3_aa: CATSDPARGANYGYTF
clone_size: .
j_call: TRBJ1-2
d_call: .
v_call: TRBV24-1

cdr3_nt: TGCAGTGCTAGTGTTTCAGGGGAAAGGCCCCAGCATTTT
cdr3_aa: CSASVSGERPQHF
clone_size: .
j_call: TRBJ1-5
d_call: .
v_call: TRBV20-1

cdr3_nt: TGTGCCAGCTCAGCGCCGACAGGCTCTGGGGCCAACGTCCTGACTTTC
cdr3_aa: CASSAPTGSGANVLTF
clone_size: .
j_call: TRBJ2-6
d_call: .
v_call: TRBV18

cdr3_nt: TGCAGCGTTGGGAAGTGGGGAGAGACCCAGTACTTC
cdr3_aa: CSVGKWGETQYF
clone_size: .
j_call: TRBJ2-5
d_call: .
v_call: TRBV29-1

cdr3_nt: TGTGCCAGCAGTTCTACTAGCGGGAACCCTGGGGCCAACGTCCTGACTTTC
cdr3_aa: CASSSTSGNPGANVLTF
clone_size: once
j_call: TRBJ2-6
d_call: TRBD2
v_call: TRBV6-2/TRBV6-3

cdr3_nt: TGTGCCAGCAGCAAAGCGACCGGGACAGCTCTTGCCTATGGCTACACCTTC
cdr3_aa: CASSKATGTALAYGYTF
clone_size: .
j_call: TRBJ1-2
d_call: TRBD1
v_call: TRBV7-6

cdr3_nt: TGCGCCAGCAGCTTGGGAGGAACAGGGTCGCATGAGCAGTTCTTC
cdr3_aa: CASSLGGTGSHEQFF
clone_size: .
j_call: TRBJ2-1
d_call: .
v_call: TRBV5-1

cdr3_nt: TGCGCCAGCAGCTTCCAACAGGGTAGTTCTCACGAGCAGTACTTC
cdr3_aa: CASSFQQGSSHEQYF
clone_size: .
j_call: TRBJ2-7
d_call: .
v_call: TRBV5-1

cdr3_nt: TGTGCCAGCAGGGGAACAGGGTCCAACTATGGCTACACCTTC
cdr3_aa: CASRGTGSNYGYTF
clone_size: .
j_call: TRBJ1-2
d_call: .
v_call: TRBV12-3/TRBV12-4

cdr3_nt: TGTGCCAGCAGCTTAGGAGGGAACGACGAAAAACTGTTTTTT
cdr3_aa: CASSLGGNDEKLFF
clone_size: .
j_call: TRBJ1-4
d_call: .
v_call: TRBV7-9

cdr3_nt: TGTGCCAGCAGCACACCCGGGACTAGCGGCTACGAGCAGTACTTC
cdr3_aa: CASSTPGTSGYEQYF
clone_size: .
j_call: TRBJ2-7
d_call: TRBD2
v_call: TRBV7-9

cdr3_nt: TGTGCCAGCAGCCAAGAAGAAGGCACCCAAGAGACCCAGTACTTC
cdr3_aa: CASSQEEGTQETQYF
clone_size: .
j_call: TRBJ2-5
d_call: .
v_call: TRBV3-1

cdr3_nt: TGCAGTGCTAGAGATAGGGCAGGGGGCTTTAACAATCAGCCCCAGCATTTT
cdr3_aa: CSARDRAGGFNNQPQHF
clone_size: .
j_call: TRBJ1-5
d_call: TRBD1
v_call: TRBV20-1

cdr3_nt: TGTGCCACCCAAGACTACCCTCAAGAGACCCAGTACTTC
cdr3_aa: CATQDYPQETQYF
clone_size: .
j_call: TRBJ2-5
d_call: .
v_call: TRBV6-1

cdr3_nt: TGTGCCAGCAGTTATAGGGTCCATGGCTACACCTTC
cdr3_aa: CASSYRVHGYTF
clone_size: .
j_call: TRBJ1-2
d_call: .
v_call: TRBV6-5

cdr3_nt: TGTGCCAGCAGCGACGGGGAGGGTTCCGGAGCCTATGGCTACACCTTC
cdr3_aa: CASSDGEGSGAYGYTF
clone_size: few
j_call: TRBJ1-2
d_call: .
v_call: TRBV9

cdr3_nt: TGCAGCGTTGACGCCCAAGACAGGGACGGGTATGGCTACACCTTC
cdr3_aa: CSVDAQDRDGYGYTF
clone_size: .
j_call: TRBJ1-2
d_call: TRBD1
v_call: TRBV29-1

cdr3_nt: TGTGCCAGCAGCGTCCTCGGGACAGGGGGATTTGGGGCCAACGTCCTGACTTTC
cdr3_aa: CASSVLGTGGFGANVLTF
clone_size: .
j_call: TRBJ2-6
d_call: TRBD1
v_call: TRBV9

cdr3_nt: TGTGCCAGCAGCTTAGATATGATGGTTGAGCAGTTCTTC
cdr3_aa: CASSLDMMVEQFF
clone_size: .
j_call: TRBJ2-1
d_call: .
v_call: TRBV11-3

cdr3_nt: TGTGCCAGCAGCTTCGGGCTAGCGGGAACCCACGAGCAGTACTTC
cdr3_aa: CASSFGLAGTHEQYF
clone_size: many
j_call: TRBJ2-7
d_call: TRBD2
v_call: TRBV7-8

cdr3_nt: TGTGCCAGCAGCCAAGAGTTGCACGGGAGCGGGGGAGCCAATGAGCAGTTCTTC
cdr3_aa: CASSQELHGSGGANEQFF
clone_size: few
j_call: TRBJ2-1
d_call: TRBD2
v_call: TRBV4-2

cdr3_nt: TGTGCCAGCAGTTCCAGACCCCAGTCCACACAAGGCTACACCTTC
cdr3_aa: CASSSRPQSTQGYTF
clone_size: .
j_call: TRBJ1-2
d_call: .
v_call: TRBV6-5

cdr3_nt: TGTGCCAGCAGTTTCTCGACAGGGAACGCCAATCAGCCCCAGCATTTT
cdr3_aa: CASSFSTGNANQPQHF
clone_size: .
j_call: TRBJ1-5
d_call: TRBD1
v_call: TRBV12-3/TRBV12-4

cdr3_nt: TGTGCCACCGCACTAGCGTTATACAATGAGCAGTTCTTC
cdr3_aa: CATALALYNEQFF
clone_size: .
j_call: TRBJ2-1
d_call: TRBD2
v_call: TRBV15

cdr3_nt: TGTGCCAGCAGTGAGATCAGGACAGGGGATAATTCACCCCTCCACTTT
cdr3_aa: CASSEIRTGDNSPLHF
clone_size: .
j_call: TRBJ1-6
d_call: TRBD1
v_call: TRBV25-1

cdr3_nt: TGCAGTGCTAGTTCTCCAGGCACAGATACGCAGTATTTT
cdr3_aa: CSASSPGTDTQYF
clone_size: few
j_call: TRBJ2-3
d_call: .
v_call: TRBV20-1

cdr3_nt: TGTGCCAGCAGTTTAATGGGCCTACTCTCGAATGAGCGGTACTTC
cdr3_aa: CASSLMGLLSNERYF
clone_size: .
j_call: TRBJ2-5
d_call: .
v_call: TRBV27

cdr3_nt: TGTGCCACCAGTGATTCCAGCATACTAGCGGGGGCTGTTTCTACGCAGTATTTT
cdr3_aa: CATSDSSILAGAVSTQYF
clone_size: .
j_call: TRBJ2-3
d_call: TRBD2
v_call: TRBV24-1

cdr3_nt: TGTGCCAGCAGCCAAAAGACAAGCTCTGGGGCCAACGTCCTGACTTTC
cdr3_aa: CASSQKTSSGANVLTF
clone_size: once
j_call: TRBJ2-6
d_call: .
v_call: TRBV14

cdr3_nt: TGTGCCAGCAGCTCGCGGGACAGCGGAAGATCACCCCTCCACTTT
cdr3_aa: CASSSRDSGRSPLHF
clone_size: .
j_call: TRBJ1-6
d_call: TRBD1
v_call: TRBV11-1

cdr3_nt: TGCAGCGGGGGCAGGGCTATCTACGAGCAGTACTTC
cdr3_aa: CSGGRAIYEQYF
clone_size: few
j_call: TRBJ2-7
d_call: .
v_call: TRBV29-1

cdr3_nt: TGTGCCAGCAGTTCTAGCGGGAGCCCCGCGGATACGCAGTATTTT
cdr3_aa: CASSSSGSPADTQYF
clone_size: few
j_call: TRBJ2-3
d_call: TRBD2
v_call: TRBV6-2/TRBV6-3

cdr3_nt: TGTGCCAGCAGCACATCCGGGACGCCAAACTATGGCTACACCTTC
cdr3_aa: CASSTSGTPNYGYTF
clone_size: few
j_call: TRBJ1-2
d_call: .
v_call: TRBV7-9

cdr3_nt: TGCCGTGCTAGAGTTACCGGGACCGATTACAATGAGCAGTTCTTC
cdr3_aa: CRARVTGTDYNEQFF
clone_size: .
j_call: TRBJ2-1
d_call: .
v_call: TRBV20-1

cdr3_nt: TGTGCCAGCGGCCGGACAGCGTCCACAGATACGCAGTATTTT
cdr3_aa: CASGRTASTDTQYF
clone_size: few
j_call: TRBJ2-3
d_call: .
v_call: TRBV2

cdr3_nt: TGTGCCAGCAGCTTAGCGTTGGATAACAATGAGCAGTTCTTC
cdr3_aa: CASSLALDNNEQFF
clone_size: .
j_call: TRBJ2-1
d_call: .
v_call: TRBV7-2

cdr3_nt: TGCAGTGCTAGGTCCAGCAACCGAGCGGAGACCCAGTACTTC
cdr3_aa: CSARSSNRAETQYF
clone_size: few
j_call: TRBJ2-5
d_call: .
v_call: TRBV20-1

cdr3_nt: TGTGCCAGCACCACCGGGACCCACAATGAGCAGTTCTTC
cdr3_aa: CASTTGTHNEQFF
clone_size: .
j_call: TRBJ2-1
d_call: .
v_call: TRBV27

cdr3_nt: TGTGCCAGCAGCTTAACCTTTAGCGGGAACCGATACAATGAGCAGTTCTTC
cdr3_aa: CASSLTFSGNRYNEQFF
clone_size: .
j_call: TRBJ2-1
d_call: TRBD2
v_call: TRBV7-3

cdr3_nt: TGCAGTGCTGACGGGGCGGGGTCGGCGGGTGGTGAAGCTTTCTTT
cdr3_aa: CSADGAGSAGGEAFF
clone_size: .
j_call: TRBJ1-1
d_call: .
v_call: TRBV20-1

cdr3_nt: TGTGCCAGCACCCGGGGGAGGGATGAAAAACTGTTTTTT
cdr3_aa: CASTRGRDEKLFF
clone_size: few
j_call: TRBJ1-4
d_call: .
v_call: TRBV14

cdr3_nt: TGCGCCAGCAGCGCCGGGGGGGAGACTCCCTACGAGCAGTACTTC
cdr3_aa: CASSAGGETPYEQYF
clone_size: few
j_call: TRBJ2-7
d_call: TRBD2
v_call: TRBV5-1